This T cell receptor (beta chain) was found in a study of neurological immune-mediated disorders. The table lists this clonotype with many counts. CDR3 length equals 13 residues. With V trimmed by 1 base and J by 7 bases, 3 bases remained unmatched. Looked up from germline, CDR1 is SGHTA and CDR2 is FQGTGA. Via MiXCR, TCRdb re-called the 5' RACE reads, giving one row per CDR3 protein. The sample includes fewer than 65,000 distinct CDR3 sequences, under 13% of them seen just once. The sequence came from a man in his sixties or seventies with HTLV-1-associated myelopathy (HAM/TSP). V gene TRBV7-3 combines with J gene TRBJ2-5, with 7 bases lining up with TRBD2. Sequencing was carried out using PBMCs. The CDR3 nucleotides are TGTGCCAGCAGCTTAAGGGGGGGGGGGACCCAGTACTTC. The encoded protein is CASSLRGGGTQYF. Together with reference TRBV7-3 and TRBJ2-5, the CDR3 gives the full variable domain: GAGVSQTPSNKVTEKGKYVELRCDPISGHTALYWYRQSLGQGPEFLIYFQGTGAADDSGLPNDRFFAVRPEGSVSTLKIQRTERGDSAVYLCASSLRGGGTQYFGPGTRLLVL.